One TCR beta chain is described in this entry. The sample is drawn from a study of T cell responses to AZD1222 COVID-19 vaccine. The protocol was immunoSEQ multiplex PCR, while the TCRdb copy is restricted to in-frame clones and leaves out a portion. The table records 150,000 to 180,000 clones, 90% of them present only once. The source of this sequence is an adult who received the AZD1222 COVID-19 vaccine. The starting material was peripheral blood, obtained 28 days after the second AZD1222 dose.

The CDR3 DNA sequence: TGTGCCAGTAGATTCCTGAAGGGACAGAGAAACACTGAAGCTTTCTTT. It yields the protein CASRFLKGQRNTEAFF. This chain connects TRBV19 to TRBJ1-1, with TRBD1 matching over 7 bases. CDR1 is LNHDA and CDR2 is SQIVND in the germline V gene (reference sequence). The CDR3 has 16 residues. J was trimmed by 2 bases and V by 6 bases; bases with no gene match: 12.